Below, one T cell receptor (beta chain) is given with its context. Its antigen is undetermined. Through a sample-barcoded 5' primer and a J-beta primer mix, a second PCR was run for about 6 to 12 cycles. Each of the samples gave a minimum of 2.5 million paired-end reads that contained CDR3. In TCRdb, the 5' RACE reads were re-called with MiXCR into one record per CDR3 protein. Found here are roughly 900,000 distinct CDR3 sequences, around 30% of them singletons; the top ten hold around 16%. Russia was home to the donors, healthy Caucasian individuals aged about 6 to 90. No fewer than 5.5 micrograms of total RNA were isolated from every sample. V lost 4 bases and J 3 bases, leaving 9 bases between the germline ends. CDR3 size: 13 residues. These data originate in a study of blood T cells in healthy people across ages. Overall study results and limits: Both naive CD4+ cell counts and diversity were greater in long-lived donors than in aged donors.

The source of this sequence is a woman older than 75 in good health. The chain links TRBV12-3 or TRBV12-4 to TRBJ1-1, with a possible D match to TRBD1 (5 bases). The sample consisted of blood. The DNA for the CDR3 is TGTGCCAGCAGTTCGGGACGGTACACTGAAGCTTTCTTT. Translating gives CASSSGRYTEAFF.